This T cell receptor beta chain was sequenced for a study of blood T cell repertoires in COVID-19. Overall study: From the United States, Italy and Spain came samples of acute and convalescent COVID-19. T cells, B-cell-depleted T cells, or PBMCs supplied cDNA or gDNA.

The CDR3 runs 16 residues. Germline values: CDR1 LGHDT, CDR2 YNNKEL (reference sequence). Deletions cut 0 bases from V and 0 bases from J, with 9 bases between. In the original analysis: Amplification from reference gene primers served as the basis for estimated nucleated cell counts. Here immunoSEQ multiplex PCR was the method, and the copy in TCRdb shows in-frame clones only, minus some. V, J and clone size were drawn from that table, and D and trimming were deduced from the DNA. The data contain around 59,000 clones, over 75% of them singletons. This chain uses TRBV3-1 (or the pseudogene TRBV3-2) with TRBJ1-3; D is unclear. This receptor was obtained from a man between 60 and 75 years old with acute or convalescent COVID-19. Sequenced input: peripheral blood. CDR3 residues: CASSQDPVASGNTIYF. In DNA form, the CDR3 reads TGTGCCAGCAGCCAAGACCCAGTTGCCTCTGGAAACACCATATATTTT.